Included here is one T cell receptor (beta chain) sequence, with context. Its target antigen remains unknown. One base away there is no much larger clone; base qualities are not given. This specimen belongs to a study of blood T cell repertoires in COVID-19 (TCRdb year 2020). Context from the whole study: Samples from collaborators originated in the United States, Italy and Spain and spanned both the acute and convalescent phases of COVID-19. The prospective study material was composed of cDNA or gDNA derived from T cells, B-cell-depleted T cells, or PBMCs. A de-identified subject ID, COVID-19 status, age in years and sex were almost always included in the sample metadata. Where available, HLA class I and class II types were taken from metadata supplied by the sample provider and were not determined by assay-based typing. The dataset comprised deeply sampled blood TCRbeta repertoires from subjects exposed to, actively infected with, or recovered from COVID-19. A freely available public database, intended as a resource for researchers studying the immune response to SARS-CoV-2, is where the repertoires were released. The samples were drawn from the first 160 participants of the ongoing ImmuneRACE study and from some 1,300 subjects provided by 6 global collaborators. The paper's findings and limits, for the study overall: The quantity of clinical and demographic metadata differed by source and by participant and was supplied without curation.

From its cysteine to its phenylalanine, the CDR3 spans 16 amino acids. The only DNA kept is the CDR3, 48 bases in frame from the first base. Taken from the germline V gene, the CDR1 and CDR2 loops are SGHDT and YYEEEE. V is cut back by 7 bases and J by 6 bases, with 16 bases in the junction unmatched. In the prospective study, participants were about 18 to 95 years old, resided in about two dozen geographic areas of the United States, and were enrolled through a virtual design. In the prospective study, cohorts were assigned on the basis of participant-reported clinical history obtained from a screening survey and a study questionnaire. Mobile phlebotomists in the prospective study collected whole blood, serum and a nasopharyngeal or oropharyngeal swab from every participant. Participants in the prospective study had the option to provide additional blood draws and questionnaires over a roughly 2-month period. Before DNA extraction, prospective study blood samples were shipped either frozen or at room temperature.

The immunoSEQ Assay, a bias-controlled multiplex PCR, was used to amplify TCRbeta CDR3 regions from genomic DNA. In the source study's methods: The number of nucleated cells in each sample was estimated from the amplification of reference gene primers within the assay. To quantify the absolute abundance of each unique TCRbeta CDR3 rearrangement, sequence reads were collapsed and filtered. For each sample, productive Simpson clonality was calculated as the square root of Simpson's diversity index across productive rearrangements. What TCRdb holds here is the immuneACCESS table cut down to in-frame rearrangements. Part of the clones is not present; checked against another copy, under half of the missing clones reflect an unresolved V gene, and the others are unexplained. V, J and clone size are those of that table, while D and trimming were read from the DNA. The table for this sample lists roughly 290,000 clones; around 91% of them were counted only once. Clones ranked in the top ten supply about 1.5% of the sample.

This receptor chain uses TRBV5-6 and TRBJ2-1, and 7 junction bases match TRBD2. Sequencing was carried out using PBMCs or T cells enriched from blood (not recorded which). The TCR was taken from a woman between 18 and 30 years old with acute COVID-19. The CDR3 in this case is CASGSPGGPLPNEQFF. The nucleotides are TGTGCCAGCGGATCCCCGGGAGGCCCTCTACCCAATGAGCAGTTCTTC.